The present T cell receptor (beta chain) was sequenced within a study of CD8+ T cells in alopecia areata (dated by TCRdb to the late 2010s). In terms of the full investigation: The treated patients, all with moderate-to-severe alopecia areata, were enrolled in an open-label pilot trial of oral tofacitinib given at 5 to 10 mg twice daily. Tofacitinib was administered for 6 to 18 months, and 6 months of follow-up off drug were then conducted to assess delayed response and recurrence. Disease severity in treated patients was measured with the SALT score, which quantifies the percentage of affected scalp surface area. In both human patients and the C3H/HeJ mouse model, the study applied high-throughput TCRbeta sequencing to look at T cell clonal expansion in alopecia areata. Scalp tissue and sorted CD4+ and CD8+ peripheral blood T cells from patchy and totalis/universalis alopecia areata patients and from healthy controls were covered by human TCRbeta sequencing. Tofacitinib-treated patients had biopsies at baseline and at 4 and 24 weeks of treatment, with a later scalp biopsy in several patients. Clonality in the scalp was compared among normal scalp (n=4), patchy alopecia areata scalp (n=8), and alopecia totalis/universalis scalp (n=8). RNA was extracted with the PAXgene miRNA kit for fixed scalp, the miRNeasy kit for PBMCs, and the RNeasy kit for mouse skin. Amplification of TCRbeta CDR3 regions was done by immunoSEQ multiplex PCR using 35 Vbeta forward primers and 13 Jbeta reverse primers. The investigation overall reported the following: Compared with normal scalp, lesional scalp, particularly in alopecia totalis/universalis, had higher clonality and more expanded CD8+ clones, which suggests antigenic drive. Because the treated cohort was small and included a single nonresponder, larger studies are needed to assess links between baseline CD8+ expansion and response. Resident alphabeta T cells in normal human skin are also sequenced, complicating scalp TCR repertoire analysis, unlike mouse skin dominated by gammadelta T cells. During tofacitinib treatment, many expanded lesional clones stuck around in both scalp and blood, and this persistence may partly explain why relapse happens after treatment is stopped. With tofacitinib, both scalp clonality and the number of expanded CD8+ clones among the top 100 scalp clones went down significantly. Shared TCR sequences between patients were less evident than in mice, which may be partly attributable to HLA diversity in the patient population.

Measured from the cysteine to the phenylalanine, the CDR3 is 16 residues long. Here the CDR3 DNA is all that survives: 48 bases in frame from base 1. CDR1 and CDR2 (SGHTA, FQGNSA) derive from the germline V gene. V is pared back by 3 bases and J by 0 bases, with 15 bases lying between the germline termini. With regard to this clone: What this receptor recognizes is not known. No base qualities exist here, and no much larger clone lies one base off it.

Receptor amplification or capture employed the immunoSEQ multiplex PCR assay. To provide template for TCR sequencing, every sample had RNA extracted and reverse transcribed into cDNA. SuperScript III was used for first-strand cDNA synthesis, primed with a 2:1 mix of oligo-dT and random hexamers. A synthetic immune receptor repertoire was used to measure amplification bias, and any remaining bias was corrected computationally. In the source study's methods: Raw reads were preprocessed for error removal, and CDR3 was defined according to IMGT conventions as running from the conserved cysteine to phenylalanine. Clonality was calculated as 1 minus Shannon entropy normalized by log2 of the number of productive unique TCRs. Scalp TCRbeta sequences were cross-referenced with sorted blood CD4 and CD8 repertoires so that the CD4 or CD8 identity of scalp clones could be inferred. The immuneACCESS repertoire file appears here via TCRdb, limited to in-frame rearrangements. These files lack a portion of the clones; in checked studies, under half of the deficit traces to unresolved V genes, and the cause of the others is not known. V, J and clone size are those of that table, while D and trimming were read from the DNA. The sample data list over 150,000 clones, and about 62% of these were observed just once. The top ten constitute 4.5% to 6% of the sample.

In light of the paper, this sample's time point label describes: 20 to 30 weeks on oral tofacitinib. Per the publication, the treatment or condition label means: oral pan-JAK inhibitor, 5-10 mg twice daily. From alopecia areata patients, peripheral blood was collected along with lesional scalp punch biopsies. After PBMCs were isolated by density centrifugation and stained for CD3, CD4 and CD8, a FACSAria was used to sort CD4+ and CD8+ T cells. The sequence is built from TRBV7-2 and TRBJ2-7; the D gene is tentatively TRBD1 or TRBD2, each matching 5 bases. This receptor was obtained from a human donor with alopecia areata. Here the sequenced sample was CD4+ T cells sorted from blood, taken at week 24, from a patient treated with tofacitinib. The CDR3 reads as follows: CASSFKSGTPSYEQYF. In nucleotides, the sequence is TGTGCCAGCAGCTTTAAATCCGGGACCCCCTCCTACGAGCAGTACTTC.